This note documents a single T cell receptor (beta chain) sequence. The antigen is undetermined. TCRdb keeps only in-frame clones here, not all; method: immunoSEQ multiplex PCR. The sample yields 130,000 to 150,000 clones, 80% to 85% seen once. The data belong to a study of T cell responses to AZD1222 COVID-19 vaccine. Study findings and constraints: White British ancestry dominated among donors, who included more females, and clonal diversity was possibly underestimated. Close to half of spike-specific TCRs reportedly recognize unmutated variant regions. Repertoire samples came only from after the peak T cell response.

The CDR3 totals 14 residues. V shed 5 bases and J 4 bases; nucleotides not matched to a gene: 3. CDR1 LGHDT and CDR2 YNNKEL come from the germline V gene (reference sequence). This chain connects TRBV3-1 (or the pseudogene TRBV3-2) to TRBJ1-5; 9 bases match TRBD1. The source of this sequence is an adult in good health. The sample here was peripheral blood, taken on day 0 of MenACWY control vaccination. The CDR3 bases are TGTGCCAGCAGCACGACAGGGGGAAATCAGCCCCAGCATTTT. Protein product: CASSTTGGNQPQHF.